This entry features one TCR beta chain sequence. It lacks a known antigen. No per-base quality is available; no much larger clone lies one base away. These data are taken from a study of cytomegalovirus exposure and HLA in healthy donors (dated by TCRdb to 2017 to 2019). Regarding the study in general: According to an earlier analysis of 587 of the donors, about 179 million T cells yielded 117 million unique TCR beta sequences and about 280 Gb of sequence data. To predict cytomegalovirus infection status, the study combined high-throughput TCR immunosequencing, statistical association of individual TCRs with disease status, and machine learning. The genetic ancestry cluster associated with self-reported Caucasian donors included 81% of the roughly 390 genotyped donors. Along with the roughly 670-subject first cohort, a separate validation cohort of over a hundred different subjects was used. The study used immunosequencing to profile the T cell repertoires of under 700 subjects and linked those repertoires to cytomegalovirus serostatus. Typing coverage differed by locus: A, B, C, DRB1 and DQB1 were typed in roughly 620-640 donors, DQA1 in about 510, DPA1 in some 570, and DPB1 in just under 490. A later genetic analysis took genome-wide SNP genotypes for about 55% of the roughly 670 donors and used that subset as a discovery cohort. Both class I and class II loci were covered by HLA typing, at four-digit resolution. In the later analysis, no new phenotypic data were used to find candidate immune exposures; instead, reliance was placed on TCR beta sequences and their occurrence across donors. In a later analysis, previously published TCR beta repertoires from about 640 donors were re-analyzed and high-resolution HLA genotyping was added so that TCR occurrence patterns could be studied. Among roughly 400 genotyped donors of the cohort, an average of around 240,000 unique TCR beta nucleotide sequences were sequenced per donor, 15% to 20% of them non-productive. About five DR-DQ haplotypes were treated as single units for association and clustering because of strong linkage in the cohort. Every repertoire in the discovery cohort had been generated on one and the same sequencing platform. To decide whether each TCR beta V gene segment behaved as functional or pseudogenic, an earlier analysis of 587 of the donors relied on high-throughput TCR beta sequencing. Alongside the repertoire data, information on donor age, sex, ethnicity and CMV serostatus was compiled. An early release covering roughly 600 HLA-typed donors comprised about 300 gigabases of sequencing data and approximately 85 million unique TCR sequences. The study aimed to test whether signatures of past pathogen exposure could be identified by cataloging public T cell receptors.

Libraries came from the immunoSEQ multiplex PCR assay. For the multiplex PCR, a mixture combining 60 forward primers for TCR Vbeta segments and 13 reverse primers for TCR Jbeta segments was used. The CDR3 region of rearranged TCR beta genes was amplified from genomic DNA with a multiplex PCR assay. The amplified TCR beta libraries were sequenced on the Illumina HiSeq System as 87-base-pair reads. Processing in the source paper ran as follows. Across the 670 or so repertoires, a later analysis counted some 81 million unique TCR beta chains, 9 million to 14 million of which were shared by at least two donors. Raw reads were error-corrected and collapsed into unique sequences with a nearest-neighbor algorithm that merged closely related sequences to remove PCR and sequencing errors. Alignment of CDR3 sequences to IMGT reference sequences was used to assign V, D and J gene segments. For a sequence to be retained, a match of at least six nucleotides was required to both a V gene segment and a J gene segment. Rearrangements were called productive when the CDR3 lacked stop codons and stayed in frame with V and J; all others were non-productive. CDR3 was defined according to IMGT convention as the region running from the second conserved V-encoded cysteine to the conserved J-encoded phenylalanine. In an earlier analysis of roughly 610 of the donors, sequences lacking an unambiguous match to a single V gene segment were excluded. In an earlier analysis of a few hundred of the donors, a V segment was called functional when productive rearrangements were above 56.7%, and segregating when the standard deviation between donors exceeded 5%. A statistical classification framework was developed to diagnose cytomegalovirus status using the catalog of TCR beta chain sequences. In a later analysis, TCR nucleotide sequences were compared against IMGT/GENE-DB human TR gene sequences so that V and J genes could be assigned. A later analysis assigned CDR3 sequences and most-parsimonious VDJ recombination scenarios with the TCRdist pipeline. A later analysis defined each TCR beta chain by its CDR3 amino acid sequence plus V-gene family, and excluded reads lacking a unique V-gene family. A later analysis removed 450 to 600 highly shared, low-generation-probability nucleotide sequences to deal with suspected cross-contamination and a sequencing artifact. A later analysis calculated a clonal expansion index for each public chain from normalized within-repertoire ranks of inferred template counts. In a later analysis, generation probabilities were computed using a VDJ recombination model fitted to out-of-frame rearrangements, and the results were checked against IGoR. In a later analysis, TCR-TCR, TCR-HLA and TCR-CMV co-occurrence was scored with hypergeometric tests, and a repertoire-size bias correction was applied to TCR pairs. False discovery rates were estimated in a later analysis by permuting HLA or CMV assignments 20 times. In a later analysis, co-occurring TCRs were grouped with DBSCAN, and TCRdist sequence similarity was added when clustering was performed within HLA-allele-positive subsets. For co-occurrence clustering, repertoires with fewer than 30,000 or more than 120,000 public chains were excluded, along with four to six repertoires with anomalous nucleotide sharing. The source is immuneACCESS, and TCRdb retained only in-frame sequences with V and J called. Part of the clones is not carried over; for the studies checked, unresolved V genes explain less than half of this, and the remainder is unexplained. The V and J calls and clone size were taken over from that table, and D and trimming were inferred from the DNA. The sample data list about 150,000 clones, and around 80% of these were observed just once. The ten largest clones capture 1% of the sample.

For CDR1 and CDR2, the germline V gene lists MNHNS and SASEGT. V sheds 5 bases and J sheds 1 base, leaving 8 bases between their ends. There are 14 amino acids in the CDR3, from cysteine to phenylalanine inclusive. Kept here is only the CDR3 DNA, which spans 42 bases and is read in frame from base 1. Broad study findings and their caveats: When HLA alleles, especially DR and DQ, strongly co-occurred, attributing TCR associations to individual alleles was difficult. A cluster of highly shared sequence variants was judged likely to be a technical artifact of the sequencing pipeline. Only TCR beta chains were sequenced in this cohort, and the absence of alpha or paired-chain data limited detectable features. In a later analysis, most CMV-associated TCR beta chains were found to appear HLA-restricted, with HLA associations seemingly driven largely by CMV exposure. Roughly uniform sequencing depth across donors was assumed in presence/absence analyses, although this assumption may not hold. Because some donors lacked HLA typing at each locus, the association tests relied only on the typed subset. Correlated functional status among segregating V segments might be attributable to linkage disequilibrium, but an unknown experimental factor could not be ruled out. The study gave a list of over 150 TCR beta chains associated with cytomegalovirus. Compared with the approximately 600-donor mean, donors in an Asian-associated ancestry cluster had fewer N-insertions in productive TCRs, according to a later genetic analysis. It was suggested by the authors that the approach could potentially be generalized to other disease states and immunological phenotypes. In a later analysis, around 17,000 TCR beta sequences were associated with specific HLA alleles at a false discovery rate of 0.05. Because the 87-base-pair reads could not distinguish some IMGT-functional V segments, including TRBV6-2 and TRBV6-3, those segments were excluded. The earlier analysis of about 600 of the donors excluded 15 to 20 rarely observed V segments, including chromosome 9 orphons, because counts were too low. A few of the identified cytomegalovirus-associated TCR beta chains were confirmed in vitro to be specific for cytomegalovirus antigens. While some public TCRs were present in many individuals, most TCR sequences turned up only very rarely across donors. An association between a missense DCLRE1C variant and V-gene and J-gene trimming of TCR beta chains was found in a later genetic analysis and replicated in an independent cohort. The classifier was reported to diagnose cytomegalovirus status with high specificity and sensitivity in both the original cohort and the validation cohort. According to a later analysis, parvovirus B19, influenza, CMV and Epstein-Barr virus appeared linked to several top co-occurrence clusters. A later analysis found that TCR association rates varied across HLA loci, with DRB1 alleles showing the most associated TCRs and HLA-C alleles the fewest. A further reported finding was that TCR beta sequences accurately predicted the HLA-A and HLA-B alleles for most subjects in the first cohort. Broadly in line with IMGT annotations, most TCR beta V segments showed up in productive rearrangements about 87% or about 30% of the time in an earlier analysis of around 600 of the donors. The only immune exposure information available for the cohort was CMV serostatus. In a later analysis, HLA-associated TCR beta chains showed more clonal expansion and lower generation probabilities than non-associated chains that were equally common.

The cohort comprised fewer than 700 healthy bone marrow donors. At the time of sampling, every cohort member was nominally healthy, though immune exposures that went unrecorded were likely present. The donor was CMV seropositive and was included in the group of some 290 seropositive cohort members. Every donor gave a peripheral blood sample, and the peripheral blood mononuclear cells from that sample were used for TCR beta sequencing. Genomic DNA extraction from the blood cell samples was performed with the Qiagen DNeasy Blood Extraction Kit. This sequence uses TRBV6-1 and TRBJ2-2, with TRBD1 as a weak D call on 5 bases. The sequenced sample was PBMCs. The sequence was collected from a woman aged 45 to 65 in good health and CMV-seropositive. The CDR3 amino acid sequence is: CASSPTGNTGELFF. The DNA sequence is given as TGTGCCAGCAGTCCCACAGGGAACACCGGGGAGCTGTTTTTT.